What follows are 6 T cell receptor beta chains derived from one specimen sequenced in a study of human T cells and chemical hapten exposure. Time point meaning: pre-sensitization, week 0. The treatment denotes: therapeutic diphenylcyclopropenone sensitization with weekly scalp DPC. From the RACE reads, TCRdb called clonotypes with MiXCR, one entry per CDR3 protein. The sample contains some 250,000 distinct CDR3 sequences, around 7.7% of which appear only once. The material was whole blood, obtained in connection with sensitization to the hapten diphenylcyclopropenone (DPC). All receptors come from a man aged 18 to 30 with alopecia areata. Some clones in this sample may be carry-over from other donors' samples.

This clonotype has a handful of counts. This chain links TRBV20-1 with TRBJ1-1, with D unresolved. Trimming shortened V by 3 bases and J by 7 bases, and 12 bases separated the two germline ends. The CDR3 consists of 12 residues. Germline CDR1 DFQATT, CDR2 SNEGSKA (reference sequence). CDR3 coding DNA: TGCAGTGCTAGTTATCTGACTGATGAAGCTTTCTTT. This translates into CSASYLTDEAFF.

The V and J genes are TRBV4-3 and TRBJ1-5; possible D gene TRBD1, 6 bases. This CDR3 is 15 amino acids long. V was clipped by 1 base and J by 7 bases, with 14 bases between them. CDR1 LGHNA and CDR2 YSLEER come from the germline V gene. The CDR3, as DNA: TGCGCCAGCAGCCAAGGCGCAGGGGCGGTCCAGCCCCAGCATTTT. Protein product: CASSQGAGAVQPQHF.

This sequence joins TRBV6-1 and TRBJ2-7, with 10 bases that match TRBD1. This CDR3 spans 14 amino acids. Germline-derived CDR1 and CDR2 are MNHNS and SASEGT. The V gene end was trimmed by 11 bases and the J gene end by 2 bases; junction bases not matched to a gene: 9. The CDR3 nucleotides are TGTGCCGTACGCTGGGGACAGGGGACCTACGAGCAGTACTTC. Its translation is CAVRWGQGTYEQYF.

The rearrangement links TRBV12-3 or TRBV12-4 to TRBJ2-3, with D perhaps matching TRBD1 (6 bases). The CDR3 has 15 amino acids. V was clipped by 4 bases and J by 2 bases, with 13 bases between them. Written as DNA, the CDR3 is TGTGCCAGCAGTTCCCTAGGGGGTCCCACAGATACGCAGTATTTT. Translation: CASSSLGGPTDTQYF.

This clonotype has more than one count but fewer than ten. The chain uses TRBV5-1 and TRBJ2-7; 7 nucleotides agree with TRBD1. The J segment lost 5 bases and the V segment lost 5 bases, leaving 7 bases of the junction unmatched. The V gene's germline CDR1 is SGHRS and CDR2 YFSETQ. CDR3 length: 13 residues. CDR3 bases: TGCGCCAGCAGTAAACTAGACAGGGACGAGCAGTACTTC. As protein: CASSKLDRDEQYF. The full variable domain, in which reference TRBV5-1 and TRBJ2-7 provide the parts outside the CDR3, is KAGVTQTPRYLIKTRGQQVTLSCSPISGHRSVSWYQQTPGQGLQFLFEYFSETQRNKGNFPGRFSGRQFSNSRSEMNVSTLELGDSALYLCASSKLDRDEQYFGPGTRLTVT.

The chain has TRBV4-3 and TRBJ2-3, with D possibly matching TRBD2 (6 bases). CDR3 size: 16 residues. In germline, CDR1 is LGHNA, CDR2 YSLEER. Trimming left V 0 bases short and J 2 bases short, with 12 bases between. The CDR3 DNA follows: TGCGCCAGCAGCCAAGATTGGGTGGGACTCACAGATACGCAGTATTTT. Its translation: CASSQDWVGLTDTQYF.